This T cell receptor (beta chain) stems from a study of blood T cell repertoires in COVID-19. Study details: COVID-19 samples collected from the United States, Italy and Spain covered acute and convalescent phases. The cDNA or gDNA used as material had been derived from T cells, B-cell-depleted T cells, or PBMCs.

As handled by the study authors: For nucleated cells, counts were estimated from reference gene primer amplification. Profiling relied on immunoSEQ multiplex PCR, and the TCRdb table lists in-frame clones only, not all of them. That table supplies the V and J calls and clone size; D and trimming were determined from the DNA. The table includes 95,000 to 100,000 clones, about 87% detected once. Germline CDR1 is LGHDT and CDR2 is YNNKEL (reference sequence). This CDR3 contains 16 residues. Trimming at V came to 2 bases and at J to 1 base, leaving 3 bases not matched to a gene. Patients of the Seattle cohort, enrolled during active infection, were followed longitudinally.

This sequence was found in a human donor with COVID-19, enrolled during active disease. The donor label of this sample is uncertain. The chain joins TRBV3-1 (or the pseudogene TRBV3-2) to TRBJ2-1, with 9 bases matching TRBD1. The sample was peripheral blood. In DNA, the CDR3 is TGTGCCAGCAGCCAACTGGGGACAGGGTCCTACAATGAGCAGTTCTTC. It encodes CASSQLGTGSYNEQFF.